The 3 T cell receptor beta chains below were found in one sample sequenced in a study of cytomegalovirus exposure and HLA in healthy donors. Primers: 60 Vbeta forward and 13 Jbeta reverse. Sequencing used immunoSEQ multiplex PCR; TCRdb keeps in-frame clones, though not all of them. The sample gives approximately 92,000 clones, about three quarters of which show up once; about 7% is in the top ten. Sample: PBMCs. The receptors shown here come from a man aged 45-65 years in good health and CMV-seropositive.

This chain connects TRBV4-2 to TRBJ2-2; 7 nucleotides line up with TRBD2. This CDR3 region has 17 residues. In germline, CDR1 is LGHNA, CDR2 YNFKEQ. After removal of 1 base from V and 0 bases from J, the junction contained 5 bases not matched to a gene. DNA for the CDR3: TGTGCCAGCAGCCAAGGTAGGGAGGGATCGAACACCGGGGAGCTGTTTTTT. Protein product: CASSQGREGSNTGELFF.

The rearrangement joins TRBV6-6 to TRBJ2-1; TRBD2 agrees at 13 bases. There are 16 residues in the CDR3. The ends lost 2 bases at V and 7 bases at J; junction bases unmatched: 5. Germline CDR1 and CDR2: MNHNY and SVGAGI (reference sequence). CDR3 DNA sequence: TGTGCCAGCAGTTACACACTAGCGGGGGGGCAGAATGAGCAGTTCTTC. Its protein product is CASSYTLAGGQNEQFF.

This clone showed up just a few times. The chain links TRBV4-3 to TRBJ1-2; TRBD1 matches 7 bases. V lost 1 base and J lost 8; bases outside the gene matches: 4. CDR3 size: 13 residues. The V gene's germline CDR1 is LGHNA and CDR2 YSLEER. The CDR3: CASSQGQGGGYTF. CDR3 sequence (DNA): TGCGCCAGCAGCCAAGGACAGGGCGGGGGCTACACCTTC.